Below are 30 T cell receptor beta chains sequenced from a single sample in a study of T-cell memory formation after mild COVID-19. TCRdb used MiXCR to reprocess the 5' RACE reads, holding one entry per CDR3 protein. The sample holds about 410,000 distinct CDR3 sequences; 23% are singletons and the top ten take around 13%. The sequencing input was PBMCs or a T cell subset sorted from them (not recorded which). Receptor source: an adult woman who had mild COVID-19 (a few samples of this study predate the infection). Cell type and time point are not known.

The chain recombines TRBV4-1 with TRBJ2-7, with D possibly called TRBD1 or TRBD2 (6 bases each). With 3 bases removed from V and 4 bases from J, the gap between germline ends came to 13 bases. CDR1 and CDR2 (germline): MGHRA, YSYEKL. This CDR3 spans 14 amino acids. The CDR3 is CASSQEGHIYEQYF. In DNA, the CDR3 is TGCGCCAGCAGCCAGGAGGGACATATTTACGAGCAGTACTTC.

In its sample, this clonotype was seen a few times. V gene TRBV25-1 combines with J gene TRBJ2-7, with D possibly matching TRBD2 (6 bases). The CDR3 contains 12 residues. Trimming stripped 6 bases from V and 6 bases from J, with 12 bases between. CDR1 MGHDK and CDR2 SYGVNS come from the germline V gene. In DNA form, the CDR3 reads TGTGCCAGCAGACTAGCATGGGGCGAGCAGTACTTC. It encodes CASRLAWGEQYF.

This chain joins TRBV15 and TRBJ2-3; 13 bases are a match to TRBD2. Germline trimming cut 5 bases from V and 3 bases from J; bases unmatched to any gene: 11. Germline-derived CDR1 and CDR2 are LNHNV and YYDKDF (reference sequence). The CDR3 runs to 18 residues. This CDR3 is CATSPRVEGLAGTDTQYF. CDR3 bases: TGTGCCACCAGCCCCCGTGTAGAGGGACTAGCGGGGACAGATACGCAGTATTTT.

This clonotype turned up a few times. V gene TRBV6-1 combines with J gene TRBJ1-4; 8 nucleotides agree with TRBD1. J was trimmed by 8 bases and V by 5 bases; bases with no gene match: 13. Germline CDR1 MNHNS, CDR2 SASEGT. This CDR3 has 16 amino acids. CDR3 sequence reads: CASSFNTRDRKEKLFF. The CDR3 DNA is TGTGCCAGCAGTTTTAATACCCGGGACAGGAAAGAAAAACTGTTTTTT.

This sequence joins TRBV29-1 and TRBJ2-3; no firm D call. This CDR3 has 12 amino acids. CDR1 SQVTM and CDR2 ANQGSEA come from the germline V gene. The V end was cut by 5 bases, the J end by 4 bases, with 10 bases between. CDR3 DNA: TGCAGCGTTCCAGCCGGCGCAGATACGCAGTATTTT. Protein: CSVPAGADTQYF.

The chain joins TRBV24-1 to TRBJ2-1, with D uncertain. The ends were cut back, 5 bases at V and 3 bases at J, with 10 bases in the middle. This CDR3 contains 14 residues. The germline V gene has CDR1 KGHDR and CDR2 SFDVKD. CDR3 nucleotides: TGTGCCACCAGTGTATCGGGTCTCTACAATGAGCAGTTCTTC. It encodes CATSVSGLYNEQFF.

The chain carries TRBV7-2 and TRBJ2-1; the D is unclear. Germline V gene data show CDR1 as SGHTA and CDR2 as FQGNSA. V was trimmed by 1 base and J by 3 bases, leaving 7 bases between them. The length of the CDR3 is 14 residues. The CDR3 bases are TGTGCCAGCAGCTTAGAGAACAACTACAATGAGCAGTTCTTC. Amino acids: CASSLENNYNEQFF. Filled out from reference TRBV7-2 and TRBJ2-1, the complete variable domain reads GAGVSQSPSNKVTEKGKDVELRCDPISGHTALYWYRQSLGQGLEFLIYFQGNSAPDKSGLPSDRFSAERTGGSVSTLTIQRTQQEDSAVYLCASSLENNYNEQFFGPGTRLTVL.

This clonotype occurred a few times. The rearrangement uses TRBV10-3 and TRBJ2-7; no clear D gene. The CDR3 totals 10 residues. Germline V CDR1 and CDR2: ENHRY, SYGVKD. Trimming cost V 10 bases and J 3 bases, with 7 bases left between them. As DNA, the CDR3 is TGTGCCACAGGAGACTACGAGCAGTACTTC. This codes for CATGDYEQYF.

This clonotype was detected only a few times. This chain connects TRBV20-1 to TRBJ1-2; 12 nucleotides agree with TRBD1. V dropped 0 bases and J dropped 9; count of bases not matched to a gene: 5. Per the germline V gene, CDR1 is DFQATT and CDR2 is SNEGSKA (reference sequence). The CDR3 totals 14 residues. The CDR3 sequence: CSARDPGQGASYTF. Written as DNA, the CDR3 is TGCAGTGCTAGAGACCCGGGACAGGGGGCAAGCTACACCTTC.

The DNA for the CDR3 is TGTGCCAGCAGCTCCCTCGACAGGGACCATGGCTACACCTTC. It translates to CASSSLDRDHGYTF. The chain combines TRBV14 with TRBJ1-2, with 7 bases matching TRBD1. Looked up from germline, CDR1 is SGHDN and CDR2 is FVKESK. J was trimmed by 6 bases and V by 5 bases; bases with no gene match: 9. This CDR3 is built from 14 residues.

The V call is TRBV21-1, the J call TRBJ2-1. TRBV21-1 is described as a pseudogene. The CDR3 is 11 amino acids. The CDR3 loop is CASYEINEQFF. For the CDR3, the DNA is TGTGCCAGTTACGAGATTAATGAGCAGTTCTTC.

In this sample, this clonotype turned up a few times. The CDR3 DNA sequence: TGTGCCAGCAGTTACGATGGATTTCTCTACGAGCAGTACTTC. It yields the protein CASSYDGFLYEQYF. The chain is built from TRBV6-5 and TRBJ2-7; D not certain. The CDR3 extends over 14 amino acids. V lost 2 bases to trimming and J lost 3 bases, with 11 bases between them. Germline V gives CDR1 MNHEY, CDR2 SVGAGI.

The rearrangement links TRBV15 to TRBJ1-1; maybe TRBD1 (6 bases). Germline CDR1 reads LNHNV; CDR2 reads YYDKDF (reference sequence). The CDR3 covers 15 residues. V lost 0 bases to trimming and J lost 7 bases, with 15 bases between them. The CDR3 DNA sequence: TGTGCCACCAGCAGAGATCGTGAGGGACACATTGAAGCTTTCTTT. Translation gives CATSRDREGHIEAFF.

In its sample, this clonotype was seen a few times. V is TRBV5-1 and J is TRBJ2-7, with 9 bases matching TRBD1. The germline gives CDR1 SGHRS, CDR2 YFSETQ. The CDR3 sequence is 15 residues long. The V gene end was trimmed by 0 bases and the J gene end by 2 bases; junction bases not matched to a gene: 3. DNA of the CDR3: TGCGCCAGCAGCTTGGCAGACAGGGGGACCTACGAGCAGTACTTC. Its translation: CASSLADRGTYEQYF.

The V and J genes are TRBV12-3 or TRBV12-4 and TRBJ1-1, with D perhaps matching TRBD1 (5 bases). The V gene lost 3 bases and the J gene lost 6 bases, with 14 bases spanning the gap. The CDR3 contains 14 residues. The CDR3 loop reads CASSLGRERSEAFF. In DNA form, the CDR3 reads TGTGCCAGCAGTTTGGGCAGGGAAAGGTCTGAAGCTTTCTTT.

This clonotype turned up a few times. The chain joins TRBV12-3 or TRBV12-4 to TRBJ2-1; 7 positions match TRBD1. V lost 6 bases and J lost 0; bases outside the gene matches: 5. The length of the CDR3 is 15 residues. CDR3 coding DNA: TGTGCCAGCAGCCCCGGGACAGCCTCCTACAATGAGCAGTTCTTC. It translates to CASSPGTASYNEQFF.

This clonotype turned up a few times. CDR3 coding DNA: TGTGCCAGCAGCGAGGGGGGCGGGGGCCGCCAAGAGACCCAGTACTTC. Translated, it gives CASSEGGGGRQETQYF. The J gene is TRBJ2-5, the V gene TRBV12-3 or TRBV12-4, with D possibly matching TRBD2 (7 bases). The germline V and J ends were trimmed by 6 bases and 1 base, with 18 bases remaining between them. The CDR3 length is 16 residues.

This clonotype was seen only a few times. V usage is TRBV7-9 and J usage is TRBJ1-5; weak D call: TRBD1 (5 bases). The germline CDR1 and CDR2 sequences are SEHNR and FQNEAQ (reference sequence). CDR3 length: 14 amino acids. Deletions cut 3 bases from V and 7 bases from J, with 13 bases between. CDR3 DNA: TGTGCCAGCAGCTTGGGATGGGACGGGCAGCCCCAGCATTTT. Translated, it gives CASSLGWDGQPQHF.

This clonotype was detected many times. At one end the junction does not follow the germline gene, possibly because of a read error. The chain couples TRBV7-7 to TRBJ2-1; the D call may be TRBD1 or TRBD2 (5 bases each). Germline lookup yields CDR1 SSHAT and CDR2 FNYEAQ (reference sequence). CDR3 length: 14 amino acids. This chain's CDR3 is CASSIGTGTNEQFF. The CDR3 DNA is TGTGCTAGCAGCATCGGGACGGGTACGAATGAGCAGTTCTTC.

V gene TRBV24-1 combines with J gene TRBJ1-2, with TRBD1 as a possible D gene (6 bases). The CDR3 has 15 residues. Trimming took 4 bases from V and 4 from J, leaving 15 bases between them. CDR1 is KGHDR, CDR2 SFDVKD, per germline. CDR3 nucleotide sequence: TGTGCCACCAGTGACGCAGGGGCCAGATCCTATGGCTACACCTTC. This encodes CATSDAGARSYGYTF.

This clonotype was counted a few times. This rearrangement joins TRBV11-2 to TRBJ2-5, with 13 nucleotides matching TRBD2. V shed 4 bases and J 1 base; nucleotides not matched to a gene: 3. Germline V gene sequence: CDR1 SGHAT, CDR2 FQNNGV. The CDR3 sequence is 16 residues long. The DNA of the CDR3 is TGTGCCAGCAGCTCCCGGACTAGCGGGGGCCAAGAGACCCAGTACTTC. It translates to CASSSRTSGGQETQYF.

The chain has TRBV5-4 and TRBJ2-1; D uncertain. The V and J ends lost 1 base and 8 bases respectively, with 16 bases between them. This CDR3 comprises 15 residues. The V gene's germline CDR1 is SGHNT and CDR2 YYREEE (reference sequence). Here the CDR3 reads CASSLRYQVAHEQFF. CDR3 bases: TGTGCCAGCAGCTTGAGGTATCAGGTAGCTCATGAGCAGTTCTTC.

In this sample, this clonotype turned up a few times. The CDR3 DNA reads TGTGCCAGCAGTAAAGAGACAGGGGGCTCCTACGAGCAGTACTTC. Translation gives CASSKETGGSYEQYF. The chain has TRBV12-3 or TRBV12-4 and TRBJ2-7; TRBD1 matches 9 bases. With V trimmed by 5 bases and J by 0 bases, 5 bases remained unmatched. The length of the CDR3 is 15 residues.

The V call is TRBV11-1, the J call TRBJ2-1; no firm D call. This CDR3 contains 15 residues. Germline V CDR1 and CDR2: SGHAT, FQDESV (reference sequence). Between the trimmed V and J ends, which lost 4 bases and 13 bases, there was a span of 23 bases. The CDR3 reads CASSSSRVFATPQFF. The CDR3 nucleotides are TGTGCCAGCAGCTCCAGCCGGGTGTTCGCCACTCCTCAGTTCTTC.

Comment on this clonotype: A much larger clone is a single base away; this may be a read error. The chain couples TRBV5-1 to TRBJ2-5, with no clear D. The germline V gene encodes CDR1 SGHRS and CDR2 YFSETQ. This CDR3 contains 14 residues. The chain's CDR3 is CASNQGGPQETQCF. The CDR3 DNA reads TGCGCCAGCAACCAAGGTGGACCCCAAGAGACCCAGTGCTTC.

CDR3 DNA: TGTGCCAGCAGTGTGGTACAGGGGAGGTTTTCGTACGAGCAGTACTTC. Translation gives CASSVVQGRFSYEQYF. J is TRBJ2-7 and V is TRBV2; D possibly corresponds to TRBD1 (7 bases). The CDR3 is 16 amino acids. Germline values: CDR1 SNHLY, CDR2 FYNNEI. Trimming removed 4 bases at V and 4 bases at J, with 20 bases between.

The chain couples TRBV3-1 to TRBJ2-5; possible D gene TRBD2, 6 bases. The V and J ends lost 1 base and 7 bases respectively, with 16 bases between them. The CDR3 has 15 residues. Germline CDR1 LGHDT, CDR2 YNNKEL (reference sequence). The CDR3 region is CASSQGGTSTGTQYF. For the CDR3, the DNA is TGTGCCAGCAGCCAAGGCGGGACTTCCACGGGGACCCAGTACTTC.

This clonotype has just a few counts. The chain combines TRBV5-1 with TRBJ2-2; a weak D match, TRBD1 (6 bases). The CDR3 consists of 17 residues. V was cut by 5 bases and J by 0 bases, with 17 bases left in between. Germline V CDR1 and CDR2: SGHRS, YFSETQ. This chain's CDR3 is CASSRDRSETNTGELFF. In nucleotides, the CDR3 is TGCGCCAGCAGTCGTGACAGGAGTGAAACGAACACCGGGGAGCTGTTTTTT.

The V gene is TRBV6-5, the J gene TRBJ2-2; 12 bases agree with TRBD2. Germline lookup yields CDR1 MNHEY and CDR2 SVGAGI. V shed 4 bases and J 5 bases; nucleotides not matched to a gene: 5. The CDR3 runs to 16 residues. The CDR3 DNA follows: TGTGCCAGCAGTTCTAGCGGGAGGGCCTTGACCGGGGAGCTGTTTTTT. Translation: CASSSSGRALTGELFF.

This clonotype was seen a few times. The chain is built from TRBV7-8 and TRBJ1-5; 8 positions match TRBD1. Germline-derived CDR1 and CDR2 are SGHVS and FQNEAQ. V dropped 0 bases and J dropped 0; count of bases not matched to a gene: 10. The CDR3 length is 19 residues. CDR3 DNA: TGTGCCAGCAGCTTAGCACCGACAGGGGAGGGGTATAGCAATCAGCCCCAGCATTTT. The encoded protein is CASSLAPTGEGYSNQPQHF.